This T cell receptor (beta chain) stems from a study of spatial heterogeneity in lung cancer. Study-wide results and limits: Tumoral mutation counts were tracked by counts of expanded intratumoral alpha and beta TCRs.

The CDR3 runs 14 residues. V was trimmed by 4 bases and J by 3 bases, leaving 13 bases between them. The germline CDR1 and CDR2 sequences are MGHRA and YSYEKL. Indicated time point: sample taken at primary tumor resection. This clonotype was counted between two and nine times. The antigen remains undetermined. TCRdb reanalysed the 5' RACE reads using MiXCR and keeps one entry per CDR3 protein. The table lists 8,000 or so distinct CDR3 sequences, 5.4% of them singletons. This TCR was sampled from a male donor with early-stage non-small cell lung cancer. The specimen was lung tumor tissue, collected at surgery. The chain combines TRBV4-1 with TRBJ2-7; D remains ambiguous. The CDR3 nucleotides read TGCGCCAGCAGCCTGGCGGAGACCAACTACGAGCAGTACTTC. Its protein is CASSLAETNYEQYF.